The clone carrying this T cell receptor beta chain was detected only a few times. The source of the sample is a study of T-cell reconstitution after alpha-beta-depleted transplantation in children. Unique molecular identifiers tagged the TCRbeta library. In TCRdb, the PCR reads were re-called with MiXCR into one record per CDR3 protein. The profile shows 600,000 to 700,000 distinct CDR3 sequences, around a sixth of them singletons. This clonotype was obtained from a human donor who donated a stem cell graft to a child with acute myeloid leukemia. The input for sequencing was PBMCs from the stem cell graft donor, taken from the stem cell graft.

The DNA for the CDR3 is TGCAGTGCTAACCTAGGGACAGTCTCTGGAAACACCATATATTTT. Protein sequence: CSANLGTVSGNTIYF. This chain joins TRBV20-1 and TRBJ1-3; 7 bases are shared with TRBD1. The CDR3 extends over 15 amino acids. V shed 4 bases and J 0 bases; nucleotides not matched to a gene: 6. The germline V gene encodes CDR1 DFQATT and CDR2 SNEGSKA (reference sequence).